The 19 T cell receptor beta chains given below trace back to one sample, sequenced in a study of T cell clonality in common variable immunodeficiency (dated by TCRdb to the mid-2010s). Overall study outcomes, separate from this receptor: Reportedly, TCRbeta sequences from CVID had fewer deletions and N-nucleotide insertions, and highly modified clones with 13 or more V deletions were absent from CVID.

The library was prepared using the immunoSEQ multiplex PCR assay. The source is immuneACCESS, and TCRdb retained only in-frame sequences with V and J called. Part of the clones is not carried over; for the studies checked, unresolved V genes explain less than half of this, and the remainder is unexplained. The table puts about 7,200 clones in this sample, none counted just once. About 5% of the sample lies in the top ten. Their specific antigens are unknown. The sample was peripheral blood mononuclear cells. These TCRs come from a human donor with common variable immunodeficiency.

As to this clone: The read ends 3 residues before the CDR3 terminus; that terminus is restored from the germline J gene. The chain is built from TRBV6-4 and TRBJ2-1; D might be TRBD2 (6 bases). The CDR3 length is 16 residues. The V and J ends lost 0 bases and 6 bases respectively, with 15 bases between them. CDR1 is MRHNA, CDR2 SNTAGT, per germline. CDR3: CASSDSRGTESNEQFF. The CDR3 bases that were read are TGTGCCAGCAGTGACTCGCGGGGAACCGAAAGCAATGAG.

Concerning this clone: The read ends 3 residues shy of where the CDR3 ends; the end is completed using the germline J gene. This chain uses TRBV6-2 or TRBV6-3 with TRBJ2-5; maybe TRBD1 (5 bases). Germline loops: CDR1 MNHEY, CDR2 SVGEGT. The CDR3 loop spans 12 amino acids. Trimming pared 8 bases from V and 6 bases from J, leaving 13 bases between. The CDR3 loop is CASSGNVQTQYF. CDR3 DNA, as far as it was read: TGTGCCAGCTCAGGGAACGTTCAGACC.

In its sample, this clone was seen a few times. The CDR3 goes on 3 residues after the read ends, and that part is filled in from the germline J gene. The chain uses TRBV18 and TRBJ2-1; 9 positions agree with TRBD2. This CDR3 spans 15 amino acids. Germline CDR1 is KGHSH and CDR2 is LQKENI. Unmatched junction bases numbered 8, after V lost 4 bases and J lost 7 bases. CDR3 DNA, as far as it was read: TGTGCCAGCTCACTACCAATCAGCGGGGGGAATGAG. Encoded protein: CASSLPISGGNE. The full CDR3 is CASSLPISGGNEQFF.

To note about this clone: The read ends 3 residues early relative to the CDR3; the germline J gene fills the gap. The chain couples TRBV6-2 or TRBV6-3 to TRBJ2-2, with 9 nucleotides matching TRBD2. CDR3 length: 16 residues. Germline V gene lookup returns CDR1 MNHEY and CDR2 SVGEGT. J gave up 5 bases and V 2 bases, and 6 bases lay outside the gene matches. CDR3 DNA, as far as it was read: TGTGCCAGCAGTTACAGGCCTAGCGGGAAGACCGGGGAG. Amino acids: CASSYRPSGKTGE. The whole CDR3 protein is CASSYRPSGKTGELFF.

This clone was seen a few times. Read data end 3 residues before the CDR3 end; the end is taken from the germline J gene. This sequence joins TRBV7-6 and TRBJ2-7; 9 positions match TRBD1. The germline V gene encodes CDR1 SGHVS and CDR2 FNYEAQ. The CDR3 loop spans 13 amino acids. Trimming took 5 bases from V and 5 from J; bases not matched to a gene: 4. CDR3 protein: CASSDGQGNEQYF. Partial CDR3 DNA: TGTGCCAGCAGCGACGGACAGGGGAACGAG.

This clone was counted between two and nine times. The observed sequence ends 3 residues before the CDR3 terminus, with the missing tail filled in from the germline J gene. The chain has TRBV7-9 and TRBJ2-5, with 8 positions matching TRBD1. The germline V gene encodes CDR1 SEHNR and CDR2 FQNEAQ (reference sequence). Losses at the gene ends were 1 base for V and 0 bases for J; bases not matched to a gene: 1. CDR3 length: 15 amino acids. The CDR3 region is CASSLGDRYQETQYF. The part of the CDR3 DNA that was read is TGTGCCAGCAGCTTAGGGGACAGGTACCAAGAGACC.

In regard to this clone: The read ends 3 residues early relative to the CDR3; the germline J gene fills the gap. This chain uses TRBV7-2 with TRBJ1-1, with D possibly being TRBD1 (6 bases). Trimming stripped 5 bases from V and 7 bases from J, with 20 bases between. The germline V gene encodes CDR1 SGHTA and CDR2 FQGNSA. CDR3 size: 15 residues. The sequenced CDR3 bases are TGTGCCAGCAGCCTCCGCGGGGGCAGGACACTTGAA. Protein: CASSLRGGRTLE. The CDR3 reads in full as CASSLRGGRTLEAFF.

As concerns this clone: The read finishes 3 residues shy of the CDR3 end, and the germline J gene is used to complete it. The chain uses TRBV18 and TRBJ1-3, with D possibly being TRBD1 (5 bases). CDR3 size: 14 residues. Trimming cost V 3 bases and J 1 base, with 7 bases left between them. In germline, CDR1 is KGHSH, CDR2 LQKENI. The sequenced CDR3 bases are TGTGCCAGCTCACCCGACAGTTCTGGAAACACC. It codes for CASSPDSSGNT. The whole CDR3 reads CASSPDSSGNTIYF.

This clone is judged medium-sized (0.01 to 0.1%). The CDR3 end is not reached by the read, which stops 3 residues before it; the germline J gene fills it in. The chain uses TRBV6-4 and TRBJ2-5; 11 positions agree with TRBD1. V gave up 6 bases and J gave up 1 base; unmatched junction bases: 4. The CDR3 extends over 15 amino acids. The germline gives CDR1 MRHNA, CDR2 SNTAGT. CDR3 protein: CASSPGTGGQETQYF. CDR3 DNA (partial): TGTGCCAGCAGCCCCGGGACAGGGGGCCAAGAGACC.

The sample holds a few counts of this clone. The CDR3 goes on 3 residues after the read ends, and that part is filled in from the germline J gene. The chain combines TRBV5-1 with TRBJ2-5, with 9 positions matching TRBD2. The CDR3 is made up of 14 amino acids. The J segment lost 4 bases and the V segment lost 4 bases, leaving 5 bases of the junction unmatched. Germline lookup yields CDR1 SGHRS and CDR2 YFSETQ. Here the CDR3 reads CASSVAGVGETQYF. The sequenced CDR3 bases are TGCGCCAGCAGCGTAGCGGGAGTAGGAGAGACC.

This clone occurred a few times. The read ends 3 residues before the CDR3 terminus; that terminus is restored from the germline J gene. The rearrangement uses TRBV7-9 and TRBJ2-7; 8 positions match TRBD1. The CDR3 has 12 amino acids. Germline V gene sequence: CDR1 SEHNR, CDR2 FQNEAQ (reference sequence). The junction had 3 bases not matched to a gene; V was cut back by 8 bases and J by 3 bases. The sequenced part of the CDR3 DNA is TGTGCCAGCCGAGACAGGGGCTACGAG. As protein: CASRDRGYE. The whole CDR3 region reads CASRDRGYEQYF.

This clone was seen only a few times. CDR3 DNA, as far as it was read: TGTGCCAGCAAATTGGGACAAGGGGTCCCCAATGAG. Encoded protein: CASKLGQGVPNE. The whole CDR3 region reads CASKLGQGVPNEQFF. The chain is built from TRBV7-9 and TRBJ2-1, with D possibly matching TRBD1 (6 bases). The read finishes 3 residues shy of the CDR3 end, and the germline J gene is used to complete it. The CDR3 totals 15 residues. The germline V gene has CDR1 SEHNR and CDR2 FQNEAQ (reference sequence). Trimming took off 7 bases at V and 6 bases at J, with 19 bases between the two ends.

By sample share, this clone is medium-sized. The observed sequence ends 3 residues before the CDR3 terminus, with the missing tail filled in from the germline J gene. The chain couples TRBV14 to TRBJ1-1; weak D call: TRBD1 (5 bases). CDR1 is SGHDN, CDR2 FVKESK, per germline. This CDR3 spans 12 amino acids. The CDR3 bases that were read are TGTGCCAGCAGCCAAGGAGGGGCCCAC. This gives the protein CASSQGGAH. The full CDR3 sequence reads CASSQGGAHAFF.

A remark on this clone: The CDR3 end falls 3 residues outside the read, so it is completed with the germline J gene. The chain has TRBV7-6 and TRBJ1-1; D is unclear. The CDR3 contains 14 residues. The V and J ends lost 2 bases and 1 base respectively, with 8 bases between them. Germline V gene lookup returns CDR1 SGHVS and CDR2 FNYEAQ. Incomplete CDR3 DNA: TGTGCCAGCAGCTTAAACCCGGGGAACACTGAA. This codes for CASSLNPGNTE. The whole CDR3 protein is CASSLNPGNTEAFF. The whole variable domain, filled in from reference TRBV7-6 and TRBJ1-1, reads GAGVSQSPRYKVTKRGQDVALRCDPISGHVSLYWYRQALGQGPEFLTYFNYEAQQDKSGLPNDRFSAERPEGSISTLTIQRTEQRDSAMYRCASSLNPGNTEAFFGQGTRLTVV.

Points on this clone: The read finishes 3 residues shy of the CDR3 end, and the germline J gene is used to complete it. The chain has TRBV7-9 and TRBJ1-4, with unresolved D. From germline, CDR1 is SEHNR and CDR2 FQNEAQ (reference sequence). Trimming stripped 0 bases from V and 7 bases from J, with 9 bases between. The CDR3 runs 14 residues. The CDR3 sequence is CASSLAVRGEKLFF. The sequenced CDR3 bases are TGTGCCAGCAGCTTAGCGGTTCGGGGTGAAAAA.

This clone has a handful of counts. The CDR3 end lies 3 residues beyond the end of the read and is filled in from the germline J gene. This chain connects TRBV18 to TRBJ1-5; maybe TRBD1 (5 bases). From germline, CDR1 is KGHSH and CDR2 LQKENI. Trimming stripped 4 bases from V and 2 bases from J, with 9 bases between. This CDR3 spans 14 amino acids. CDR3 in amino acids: CASSQGVGNQPQHF. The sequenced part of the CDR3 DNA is TGTGCCAGCTCACAAGGGGTGGGCAATCAGCCC.

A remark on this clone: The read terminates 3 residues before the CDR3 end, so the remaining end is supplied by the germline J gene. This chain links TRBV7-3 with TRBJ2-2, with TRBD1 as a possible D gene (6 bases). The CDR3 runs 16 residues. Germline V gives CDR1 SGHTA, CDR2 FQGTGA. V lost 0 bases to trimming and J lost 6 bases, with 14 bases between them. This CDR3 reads CASSLTVGALSGELFF. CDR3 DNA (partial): TGTGCCAGCAGCTTAACTGTGGGGGCCCTGTCCGGGGAG.

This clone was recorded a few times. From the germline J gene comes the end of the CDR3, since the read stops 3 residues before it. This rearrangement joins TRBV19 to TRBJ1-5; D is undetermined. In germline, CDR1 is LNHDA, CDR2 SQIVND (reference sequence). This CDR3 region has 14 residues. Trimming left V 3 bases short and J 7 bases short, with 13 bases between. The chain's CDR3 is CASSILPGEQPQHF. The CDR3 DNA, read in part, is TGTGCCAGTAGTATCCTCCCCGGGGAGCAGCCC. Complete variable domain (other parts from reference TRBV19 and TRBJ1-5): DGGITQSPKYLFRKEGQNVTLSCEQNLNHDAMYWYRQDPGQGLRLIYYSQIVNDFQKGDIAEGYSVSREKKESFPLTVTSAQKNPTAFYLCASSILPGEQPQHFGDGTRLSIL.

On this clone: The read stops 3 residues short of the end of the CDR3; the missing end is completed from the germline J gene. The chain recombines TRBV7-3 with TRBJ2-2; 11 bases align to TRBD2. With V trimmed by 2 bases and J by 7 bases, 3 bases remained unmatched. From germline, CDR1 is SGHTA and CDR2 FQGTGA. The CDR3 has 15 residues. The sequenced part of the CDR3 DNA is TGTGCCAGCAGCTTACTAGCGGGAGGTGTCGGGGAG. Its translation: CASSLLAGGVGE. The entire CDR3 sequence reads CASSLLAGGVGELFF.